A selection of T cell receptor beta chains follows, all from one sample in a study of CD8 T cells in ankylosing spondylitis. One entry per CDR3 protein results from TCRdb running MiXCR on the 5' RACE reads. The sample shows some 450,000 distinct CDR3 sequences, 17% of them seen only once. The sequenced sample consisted of blood, either unsorted or a sorted T cell fraction (not recorded which). The origin of the receptors is a male donor with ankylosing spondylitis. The CDR3 runs from the conserved cysteine through the conserved F or W. Each record gives: J gene, clone size, CDR3 length, D gene, V gene, CDR3 protein, CDR3 DNA. D genes are given only for firm matches. Expanded clones are given a class, and other clones once, few, many or no size at all.

J: TRBJ2-3; size: -; length: 16; D: -; V: TRBV30; CDR3: CAWSNAGTIESDTQYF; DNA: TGTGCCTGGAGTAACGCCGGGACAATCGAGTCAGATACGCAGTATTTT
J: TRBJ2-7; size: few; length: 17; D: TRBD1; V: TRBV5-6; CDR3: CASSSRGIGTSTYEQYF; DNA: TGTGCCAGCAGCTCCAGGGGGATCGGGACGTCTACCTACGAGCAGTACTTC
J: TRBJ2-6; size: many; length: 15; D: -; V: TRBV12-3/TRBV12-4; CDR3: CASSLNSAGANVLTF; DNA: TGTGCCAGCAGTCTGAACAGCGCTGGGGCCAACGTCCTGACTTTC
J: TRBJ2-3; size: -; length: 15; D: TRBD2; V: TRBV20-1; CDR3: CSARDLGRGTDTQYF; DNA: TGCAGTGCTAGAGATCTGGGGCGGGGGACAGATACGCAGTATTTT
J: TRBJ2-2; size: -; length: 17; D: TRBD2; V: TRBV7-2; CDR3: CASSLTPSGPNTGELFF; DNA: TGTGCCAGCAGCCTCACCCCTAGCGGGCCTAACACCGGGGAGCTGTTTTTT
J: TRBJ1-3; size: -; length: 18; D: -; V: TRBV21-1; CDR3: CASSKSSEGFLSGNTIYF; DNA: TGTGCCAGCAGCAAATCCTCAGAAGGGTTTCTCTCTGGAAACACCATATATTTT
J: TRBJ1-1; size: few; length: 13; D: -; V: TRBV12-3/TRBV12-4; CDR3: CASSFILRDEAFF; DNA: TGTGCCAGCAGTTTCATATTAAGGGATGAAGCTTTCTTT
J: TRBJ2-1; size: -; length: 16; D: TRBD2; V: TRBV7-2; CDR3: CASSPKKAGAKSEQFF; DNA: TGTGCCAGCAGCCCCAAAAAAGCGGGGGCGAAATCGGAGCAGTTCTTC
J: TRBJ1-4; size: -; length: 17; D: TRBD1; V: TRBV5-1; CDR3: CASSLGARRQGNEKLFF; DNA: TGCGCCAGCAGCTTGGGGGCTCGGAGACAGGGTAATGAAAAACTGTTTTTT
J: TRBJ2-1; size: -; length: 14; D: TRBD2; V: TRBV20-1; CDR3: CSTIPGLARNEQFF; DNA: TGCAGTACCATTCCGGGACTAGCCCGCAATGAGCAGTTCTTC
J: TRBJ2-1; size: -; length: 15; D: TRBD2; V: TRBV20-1; CDR3: CSARSRTSGYNEQFF; DNA: TGCAGTGCTAGATCCAGGACTAGCGGTTACAATGAGCAGTTCTTC
J: TRBJ1-5; size: -; length: 13; D: TRBD1; V: TRBV20-1; CDR3: CSAPLQGNQPQHF; DNA: TGCAGTGCTCCCCTACAGGGGAATCAGCCCCAGCATTTT
J: TRBJ1-1; size: few; length: 16; D: TRBD1; V: TRBV6-1; CDR3: CASSRKGQTGNTEAFF; DNA: TGTGCCAGCAGCCGAAAGGGACAGACCGGGAACACTGAAGCTTTCTTT
J: TRBJ1-2; size: -; length: 14; D: -; V: TRBV12-5; CDR3: CASGSSGPAGGYTF; DNA: TGTGCTAGTGGTTCCTCCGGACCGGCGGGTGGCTACACCTTC
J: TRBJ2-1; size: few; length: 12; D: -; V: TRBV20-1; CDR3: CSARDSYNEQFF; DNA: TGCAGTGCTAGAGATAGCTACAATGAGCAGTTCTTC
J: TRBJ2-1; size: few; length: 17; D: TRBD2; V: TRBV6-5; CDR3: CASSYSLRLAGTNEQFF; DNA: TGTGCCAGCAGTTACTCGCTGCGACTAGCGGGAACCAATGAGCAGTTCTTC
J: TRBJ1-6; size: -; length: 13; D: -; V: TRBV6-5; CDR3: CASSYSAGSPLHF; DNA: TGTGCCAGCAGTTATTCGGCGGGATCTCCCCTCCACTTT
J: TRBJ2-6; size: few; length: 15; D: -; V: TRBV6-5; CDR3: CASSYSGAGANVLTF; DNA: TGTGCCAGCAGTTACTCGGGTGCTGGGGCCAACGTCCTGACTTTC
J: TRBJ1-4; size: -; length: 15; D: -; V: TRBV7-9; CDR3: CASSLRLDSNEKLFF; DNA: TGTGCCAGCAGCTTACGTCTGGACAGTAATGAAAAACTGTTTTTT
J: TRBJ2-7; size: -; length: 13; D: -; V: TRBV2; CDR3: CASNQRAQQKQYF; DNA: TGTGCCAGCAACCAGCGAGCCCAACAGAAACAGTACTTC
J: TRBJ1-2; size: few; length: 13; D: TRBD1; V: TRBV6-5; CDR3: CASSSSGGWGYTF; DNA: TGTGCCAGCAGTTCCTCAGGGGGCTGGGGCTACACCTTC
J: TRBJ2-1; size: -; length: 19; D: TRBD2; V: TRBV6-1; CDR3: CASSPAPRTSGRAANEQFF; DNA: TGTGCCAGCAGTCCAGCACCCCGGACTAGCGGGAGGGCCGCGAATGAGCAGTTCTTC
J: TRBJ2-7; size: few; length: 11; D: -; V: TRBV6-2/TRBV6-3; CDR3: CASRGHYEQYF; DNA: TGTGCCAGCAGGGGTCATTACGAGCAGTACTTC
J: TRBJ1-5; size: -; length: 16; D: -; V: TRBV10-3; CDR3: CAISLGTQNSNQPQHF; DNA: TGTGCCATCAGCCTGGGGACACAAAATAGCAATCAGCCCCAGCATTTT